A selection of T cell receptor beta chains follows, all from one sample in a study of blood T cell repertoires in COVID-19. Some clones are missing from TCRdb's copy, which holds only in-frame ones; the method was immunoSEQ multiplex PCR. The data hold 200,000 to 250,000 clones, with roughly 90% observed a single time. Input material: PBMCs or T cells enriched from blood (not recorded which). The origin of the receptors is a young man with acute COVID-19. The conserved cysteine and the conserved F or W are not part of the CDR3 here.

J: TRBJ2-7
V: TRBV6-7
CDR3: ASRTSGRAYEQY

J: TRBJ2-3
V: TRBV30
CDR3: AWSVLPGGGTDTQY

J: TRBJ2-7
V: TRBV30
CDR3: AWSWGGSSYEQY

J: TRBJ1-5
V: TRBV11-2
CDR3: ASSLGNQPQH

J: TRBJ2-5
V: TRBV18
CDR3: ASSPGNSVMETQY

J: TRBJ2-2
V: TRBV4-1
CDR3: ASSQVRGKNTGELF

J: TRBJ2-7
V: TRBV3-1/TRBV3-2
CDR3: ASSTTSGSYEQY

J: TRBJ2-7
V: TRBV28
CDR3: ASTPGGYEQY

J: TRBJ2-7
V: TRBV9
CDR3: ASSPLRRGSYEQY

J: TRBJ1-6
V: TRBV9
CDR3: ASSPRIGGSPLH

J: TRBJ2-5
V: TRBV5-4
CDR3: ASSPRRDSQETQY

J: TRBJ1-5
V: TRBV7-9
CDR3: ASSFGGQPQH

J: TRBJ1-1
V: TRBV28
CDR3: ASSLSPGQGVFPHSEAF

J: TRBJ2-5
V: TRBV5-1
CDR3: ASSTTSQRVETQY

J: TRBJ2-7
V: TRBV12-5
CDR3: ASGPRQGWSYEQY

J: TRBJ2-1
V: TRBV7-2
CDR3: ASSLIPAGGYNEQF

J: TRBJ2-2
V: TRBV7-9
CDR3: ASQSSGSNTGELF

J: TRBJ1-4
V: TRBV16
CDR3: ASSQLEENEKLF

J: TRBJ1-6
V: TRBV5-4
CDR3: ASSLEPLLNSPLH

J: TRBJ2-1
V: TRBV7-9
CDR3: ASSGDRGNEQF

J: TRBJ2-3
V: TRBV5-5
CDR3: ASSLLTGFDTQY

J: TRBJ2-7
V: TRBV5-1
CDR3: ASSSPRDKTLTLDPYEQY

J: TRBJ1-1
V: TRBV5-6
CDR3: ASSLGPGTGGRFTTEAF

J: TRBJ1-2
V: TRBV5-5
CDR3: ASSGGQEENGYT

J: TRBJ2-1
V: TRBV24-1
CDR3: ATSQWDSLYNEQF

J: TRBJ2-1
V: TRBV6-5
CDR3: ASTLARPQRNEQF

J: TRBJ2-7
V: TRBV28
CDR3: ASSLPQGRHEQY

J: TRBJ2-7
V: TRBV30
CDR3: AWSVGGSSYEQY

J: TRBJ1-1
V: TRBV19
CDR3: ASSRQVSTEAF

J: TRBJ2-3
V: TRBV19
CDR3: ASTGGNTDTQY

J: TRBJ1-1
V: TRBV5-1
CDR3: ASSLAPGGEAF

J: TRBJ2-1
V: TRBV14
CDR3: ASSQVGAGGPGAQF

J: TRBJ2-2
V: TRBV5-6
CDR3: ASSFLAGNAGELF

J: TRBJ2-1
V: TRBV4-2
CDR3: ASSQEEGSPANEQF

J: TRBJ2-3
V: TRBV2
CDR3: ASSLSSTDTQY

J: TRBJ2-7
V: TRBV6-2/TRBV6-3
CDR3: ASSYSTSGSFVAYEQY

J: TRBJ1-2
V: TRBV14
CDR3: ASSHGGYGYT

J: TRBJ2-3
V: TRBV30
CDR3: AWSVTRTSVPDTQY

J: TRBJ2-7
V: TRBV28
CDR3: ASSLAGVFREQY

J: TRBJ2-1
V: TRBV14
CDR3: ASSQGLAGVDNEQF

J: TRBJ1-2
V: TRBV7-3
CDR3: ASSLRPGQGGDGYT

J: TRBJ2-7
V: TRBV6-2/TRBV6-3
CDR3: ASSYDLAGDYEQY

J: TRBJ2-1
V: TRBV5-4
CDR3: ASRGTSGNNEQF

J: TRBJ2-1
V: TRBV4-3
CDR3: ASSQDYGLAGAVNEQF

J: TRBJ2-1
V: TRBV10-3
CDR3: AISGGQGEDNEQF

J: TRBJ2-7
V: TRBV5-1
CDR3: ASSLVREGLNEQY

J: TRBJ2-2
V: TRBV25-1
CDR3: ASSDPSMDTGELF

J: TRBJ2-1
V: TRBV5-1
CDR3: ASSSMTSGNEQF

J: TRBJ1-5
V: TRBV2
CDR3: ATRGQSNQPQH

J: TRBJ2-7
V: TRBV28
CDR3: ASNKIRGWGLGGYEQY

J: TRBJ2-3
V: TRBV5-4
CDR3: ASSLDTGITDTQY

J: TRBJ2-1
V: TRBV4-1
CDR3: ASSQDPPLAGVYNEQF